The present T cell receptor beta chain was sequenced within a study of cytomegalovirus exposure and HLA in healthy donors. Whole-study results and caveats: In an earlier analysis, productive rearrangement rates for most beta V segments clustered near 87% or 30%. In a later analysis, at a false discovery rate of 0.05, 16,951 TCR beta sequences matched HLA alleles. Researchers reportedly found TCR beta sequences accurately predicted most subjects' HLA-A and HLA-B alleles.

In the PCR, 60 Vbeta and 13 Jbeta primers were used. The table came from immunoSEQ multiplex PCR; TCRdb's copy has only in-frame clones and leaves some out. The sample shows about 200,000 clones, 76% of them seen only once. Unrecorded immune exposures were likely, despite nominal health at sampling. V was pared by 0 bases and J by 8 bases, with 6 bases of the junction left unmatched. Germline lookup yields CDR1 SGDLS and CDR2 YYNGEE. The CDR3 sequence is 15 residues long. Of note for this clone: Antigen unknown.

The chain carries TRBV9 and TRBJ2-1, with TRBD2 matching over 9 bases. Sequencing was carried out using PBMCs. This sequence originates from a man between 18 and 29 years old in good health and CMV-seronegative. The CDR3 coding sequence is TGTGCCAGCAGCGTAGCGGCTAGCGGGGATTATGAGCAGTTCTTC. It specifies CASSVAASGDYEQFF.